The 26 T cell receptor beta chains given below trace back to one sample, sequenced in a study of regulatory T cells in long-lasting Graves disease. Described time point: persistent/refractory GD, antithyroid drugs over 5 years with positive TRAb. The TCR library was made from RNA that had been extracted from PBMCs in TRIzol. Arm-PCR of CDR3 regions and iRepertoire HTBI primers were used to build TCR beta libraries. Using its own MiXCR run on the multiplex PCR reads, TCRdb lists one record per CDR3 protein. Of 400,000 to 500,000 distinct CDR3 sequences detected, around 23% appear once; the ten largest clones hold approximately 14%. Sequences were derived from peripheral blood mononuclear cells (PBMCs), sampled when the disease was refractory, from a patient treated with antithyroid drugs. These receptors originate from a female donor with Graves disease.

Concerning this clonotype: Germline and junction disagree at one end, which may indicate a read error. This chain connects TRBV5-1 to TRBJ2-7, with TRBD1 identical over 7 bases. This CDR3 has 11 residues. Germline-derived CDR1 and CDR2 are SGHRS and YFSETQ. The DNA for the CDR3 is TGCGCCAGCAGCTACAGGGGCGGCCTCGGCTTC. Translated, it gives CASSYRGGLGF. The variable domain in full, completed from reference TRBV5-1 and TRBJ2-7, reads KAGVTQTPRYLIKTRGQQVTLSCSPISGHRSVSWYQQTPGQGLQFLFEYFSETQRNKGNFPGRFSGRQFSNSRSEMNVSTLELGDSALYLCASSYRGGLGFGPGTRLTVT.

Only a few counts were recorded for this clonotype. This rearrangement joins TRBV15 to TRBJ2-5; D may be TRBD2 (7 bases). Per germline, CDR1 LNHNV and CDR2 YYDKDF (reference sequence). This CDR3 contains 14 residues. The V and J ends lost 5 bases and 4 bases respectively, with 14 bases between them. The CDR3 sequence: CATSPRGAGETQYF. The DNA of the CDR3 is TGTGCCACCAGCCCACGGGGGGCCGGAGAGACCCAGTACTTC.

As regards this clonotype: Since a far larger clone is one base different, this is likely a read error. The chain recombines TRBV2 with TRBJ2-1, with 7 bases matching TRBD2. TRBJ2-5 explains the end of the DNA better; the J call may be wrong. The CDR3 covers 14 residues. CDR1 is SNHLY and CDR2 is FYNNEI in the germline V gene. The CDR3 region has the DNA TGTACCAGCAGTGATACGGGAGGAGCGGAGACCCAGTACTTC. This sequence encodes CTSSDTGGAETQYF.

This clonotype was seen a handful of times. The V call is TRBV15, the J call TRBJ1-3, with unresolved D. Trimming shortened V by 3 bases and J by 2 bases, and 14 bases separated the two germline ends. In germline, CDR1 is LNHNV, CDR2 YYDKDF (reference sequence). CDR3 length: 16 residues. In DNA, the CDR3 is TGTGCCACCAGCAGTCGGACCTTGGTACCTGGAAACACCATATATTTT. Protein sequence: CATSSRTLVPGNTIYF.

The chain combines TRBV5-1 with TRBJ1-3; unclear D gene. The CDR3 has 16 residues. The V and J ends lost 2 bases and 0 bases respectively, with 12 bases between them. The germline V gene has CDR1 SGHRS and CDR2 YFSETQ. DNA of the CDR3: TGCGCCAGCAGCTTTGGGCGGCCCAGCTCTGGAAACACCATATATTTT. As protein: CASSFGRPSSGNTIYF.

The table lists this clonotype with many counts. This chain connects TRBV15 to TRBJ2-2, with TRBD2 matching over 9 bases. CDR1 is LNHNV, CDR2 YYDKDF, per germline (reference sequence). This CDR3 is built from 16 residues. The trim removed 3 bases at V and 2 bases at J, leaving 4 bases unmatched. The CDR3 loop reads CATSRGTSYNTGELFF. The CDR3 nucleotides read TGTGCCACCAGCAGGGGGACTAGCTATAACACCGGGGAGCTGTTTTTT.

Many counts were recorded for this clonotype. V gene TRBV28 combines with J gene TRBJ2-7, with TRBD2 identical over 7 bases. Germline assignment: CDR1 MDHEN and CDR2 SYDVKM. V dropped 4 bases and J dropped 2; count of bases not matched to a gene: 8. The CDR3 length is 15 residues. The CDR3 coding sequence is TGTGCCAGCAGTTCTTCTAGCGGTTCCCCCTACGAGCAGTACTTC. It is translated as CASSSSSGSPYEQYF.

This clonotype was found a few times. The CDR3 here is CASSGGAEQSYEQYF. The CDR3 nucleotides are TGTGCCAGCAGCGGAGGGGCAGAACAATCCTACGAGCAGTACTTC. This chain joins TRBV9 and TRBJ2-7, with D perhaps given as TRBD1 or TRBD2 (5 bases each). Germline-derived CDR1 and CDR2 are SGDLS and YYNGEE. Trimming left V 3 bases short and J 1 base short, with 14 bases between. CDR3 length: 15 amino acids.

V is TRBV18 and J is TRBJ2-7; the D is unclear. Germline CDR1 KGHSH, CDR2 LQKENI. The CDR3 extends over 15 amino acids. Trimming left V 4 bases short and J 4 bases short, with 17 bases between. CDR3 nucleotides: TGTGCCAGCTCACGTTCCTCGGGCTTCGAATACGAGCAGTACTTC. This codes for CASSRSSGFEYEQYF. The full variable domain, with the rest looked up from reference TRBV18 and TRBJ2-7, is NAGVMQNPRHLVRRRGQEARLRCSPMKGHSHVYWYRQLPEEGLKFMVYLQKENIIDESGMPKERFSAEFPKEGPSILRIQQVVRGDSAAYFCASSRSSGFEYEQYFGPGTRLTVT.

This clonotype was detected only a few times. V is TRBV20-1 and J is TRBJ2-7; 7 bases map to TRBD2. Losses at the gene ends were 0 bases for V and 2 bases for J; bases not matched to a gene: 4. This CDR3 has 14 amino acids. Germline loops: CDR1 DFQATT, CDR2 SNEGSKA (reference sequence). The CDR3 coding sequence is TGCAGTGCTAGAGATGCCGGGGGGACCTACGAGCAGTACTTC. Translation gives CSARDAGGTYEQYF.

This clonotype was seen a handful of times. J is TRBJ2-6 and V is TRBV5-1; D remains ambiguous. The ends were cut back, 4 bases at V and 11 bases at J, with 16 bases in the middle. The CDR3 runs 14 residues. Germline CDR1 and CDR2: SGHRS and YFSETQ. The CDR3 DNA sequence: TGCGCCAGCAGCCTCCCGGGCGCCGCGGACGTCCTGACTTTC. Translation gives CASSLPGAADVLTF.

V usage is TRBV5-1 and J usage is TRBJ2-7, with TRBD2 as a possible D gene (6 bases). The CDR3 is 15 amino acids. The germline V gene encodes CDR1 SGHRS and CDR2 YFSETQ. V lost 5 bases, J lost 6 bases, and 21 bases lay in between. CDR3 protein: CASSLGGTEASEQYF. DNA for the CDR3: TGCGCCAGCAGTTTAGGAGGGACGGAAGCCTCCGAGCAGTACTTC.

This clonotype was seen many times. The V call is TRBV2, the J call TRBJ1-4, with 7 bases identical to TRBD1. The CDR3 contains 14 residues. J lost 6 bases, V lost 5 bases, and 6 bases had no gene match. Germline CDR1 SNHLY, CDR2 FYNNEI. The CDR3 sequence is CASSPDREDEKLFF. The CDR3 coding sequence is TGTGCCAGCAGTCCCGACAGGGAGGATGAAAAACTGTTTTTT.

At least ten counts were recorded for this clonotype. The rearrangement links TRBV5-1 to TRBJ1-1, with 7 bases aligning to TRBD1. There are 13 residues in the CDR3. V was pared by 9 bases and J by 1 base, with 6 bases of the junction left unmatched. The germline gives CDR1 SGHRS, CDR2 YFSETQ. This CDR3 reads CATGDSGNTEAFF. The CDR3 coding sequence is TGCGCCACTGGGGACAGTGGGAACACTGAAGCTTTCTTT.

This chain links TRBV19 with TRBJ2-2; perhaps TRBD2 as D (6 bases). This CDR3 region has 14 residues. Between the trimmed V and J ends, which lost 8 bases and 2 bases, there was a span of 12 bases. Germline-derived CDR1 and CDR2 are LNHDA and SQIVND (reference sequence). CDR3 protein: CASLGGPNTGELFF. The CDR3 nucleotides read TGTGCCAGTCTCGGGGGACCTAACACCGGGGAGCTGTTTTTT.

For the CDR3, the DNA is TGTGCCAGCAGCCCAGGGACAGGACAGCAGTTCTTC. It translates to CASSPGTGQQFF. The J gene is TRBJ2-1, the V gene TRBV11-2, with TRBD1 identical over 8 bases. The CDR3 is made up of 12 amino acids. V shed 5 bases, J shed 11 bases, and the junction held 5 bases outside the gene matches. CDR1 is SGHAT and CDR2 is FQNNGV in the germline V gene.

This clonotype occurred many times. The chain is built from TRBV28 and TRBJ2-7; no definite D call. This CDR3 is built from 12 residues. Trimming pared 7 bases from V and 4 bases from J, leaving 11 bases between. Per germline, CDR1 MDHEN and CDR2 SYDVKM. The CDR3 spells CASIAAPYEQYF. The CDR3 region has the DNA TGTGCCAGCATCGCGGCCCCTTACGAGCAGTACTTC.

This clonotype came up many times. This chain links TRBV28 with TRBJ2-7; D remains unclear. V lost 6 bases to trimming and J lost 7 bases, with 16 bases between them. This CDR3 comprises 13 residues. Looked up from germline, CDR1 is MDHEN and CDR2 is SYDVKM. As DNA, the CDR3 is TGTGCCAGCAGGAAACTAAGGGTGGGGGAGCAGTACTTC. Its protein product is CASRKLRVGEQYF.

This clonotype was found a few times. J is TRBJ2-1 and V is TRBV20-1, with a tentative D call TRBD1 (6 bases). The germline V gene has CDR1 DFQATT and CDR2 SNEGSKA (reference sequence). CDR3 length equals 15 residues. The V and J ends lost 2 bases and 6 bases respectively, with 17 bases between them. The CDR3: CSARPESTGFNEQFF. CDR3 nucleotide sequence: TGCAGTGCTAGACCCGAATCAACAGGGTTCAATGAGCAGTTCTTC.

This clonotype occurred many times. The J gene is TRBJ2-2, the V gene TRBV12-3 or TRBV12-4; D unresolved. The CDR3 is made up of 14 amino acids. Trimming pared 5 bases from V and 1 base from J, leaving 8 bases between. CDR3 coding DNA: TGTGCCAGCAGTATAGGGATGAACACCGGGGAGCTGTTTTTT. Translation: CASSIGMNTGELFF.

This clonotype was counted between two and nine times. This may stem from a read error, because a much larger clone lies one nucleotide away. The chain combines TRBV28 with TRBJ1-2; D uncertain. The CDR3 has 12 residues. The germline gives CDR1 MDHEN, CDR2 SYDVKM. The CDR3 region is CANSSSTIGYTF. The CDR3 DNA sequence: TGTGCCAACAGTTCGAGTACTATTGGCTACACCTTC.

This chain uses TRBV28 with TRBJ2-3, with 8 bases lining up with TRBD1. Germline CDR1 and CDR2: MDHEN and SYDVKM. V shed 5 bases and J 3 bases; nucleotides not matched to a gene: 4. This CDR3 region has 14 residues. The CDR3 DNA reads as TGTGCCAGCAGTGGATGGACAGGGACAGATACGCAGTATTTT. This encodes CASSGWTGTDTQYF.

There are many counts of this clonotype. This chain uses TRBV28 with TRBJ2-7, with TRBD2 matching over 11 bases. Germline V gene lookup returns CDR1 MDHEN and CDR2 SYDVKM. J gave up 2 bases and V 4 bases, and 7 bases lay outside the gene matches. The CDR3 is 16 residues long. The CDR3: CASSYVTSGVPYEQYF. The DNA of the CDR3 is TGTGCCAGCAGTTATGTGACTAGCGGGGTCCCCTACGAGCAGTACTTC.

This clonotype was detected a few times. The chain joins TRBV5-1 to TRBJ2-6; TRBD1 might be the D (5 bases). The CDR3 consists of 16 residues. With 3 bases removed from V and 0 bases from J, the gap between germline ends came to 10 bases. Germline assignment: CDR1 SGHRS and CDR2 YFSETQ. CDR3 amino acids: CASSSQGISGANVLTF. For the CDR3, the DNA is TGCGCCAGCAGCTCGCAGGGAATCTCTGGGGCCAACGTCCTGACTTTC.

The CDR3 coding sequence is TGTGCCAGCAGCCCAGCCGGACTAGCGGGGCACTACGAGCAGTACTTC. It codes for CASSPAGLAGHYEQYF. V gene TRBV7-9 combines with J gene TRBJ2-7; 12 bases align to TRBD2. The ends lost 5 bases at V and 3 bases at J; junction bases unmatched: 8. The CDR3 spans 16 residues. Germline V gene data show CDR1 as SEHNR and CDR2 as FQNEAQ (reference sequence).

This clonotype appeared many times. This sequence joins TRBV30 and TRBJ1-2, with D unresolved. V lost 3 bases and J lost 7, with 12 bases in between. This CDR3 contains 12 residues. Germline V gene sequence: CDR1 GTSNPN, CDR2 SVGIG (reference sequence). DNA of the CDR3: TGTGCCTGGAGCCAAGCTTCAGGTGGCTACACCTTC. The encoded protein is CAWSQASGGYTF.